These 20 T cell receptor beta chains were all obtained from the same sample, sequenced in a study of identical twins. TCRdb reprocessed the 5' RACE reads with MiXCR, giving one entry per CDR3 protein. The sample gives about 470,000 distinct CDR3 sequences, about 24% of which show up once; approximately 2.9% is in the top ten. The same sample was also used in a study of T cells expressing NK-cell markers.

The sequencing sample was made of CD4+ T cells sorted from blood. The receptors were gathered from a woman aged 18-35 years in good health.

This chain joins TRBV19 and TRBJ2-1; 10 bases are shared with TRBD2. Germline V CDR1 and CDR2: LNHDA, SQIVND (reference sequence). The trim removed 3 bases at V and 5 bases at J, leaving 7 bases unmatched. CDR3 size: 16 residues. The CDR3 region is CASSISSSGSHNEQFF. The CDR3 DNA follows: TGTGCCAGTAGTATTAGTTCTAGCGGGAGTCACAATGAGCAGTTCTTC. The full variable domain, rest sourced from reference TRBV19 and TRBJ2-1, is DGGITQSPKYLFRKEGQNVTLSCEQNLNHDAMYWYRQDPGQGLRLIYYSQIVNDFQKGDIAEGYSVSREKKESFPLTVTSAQKNPTAFYLCASSISSSGSHNEQFFGPGTRLTVL.

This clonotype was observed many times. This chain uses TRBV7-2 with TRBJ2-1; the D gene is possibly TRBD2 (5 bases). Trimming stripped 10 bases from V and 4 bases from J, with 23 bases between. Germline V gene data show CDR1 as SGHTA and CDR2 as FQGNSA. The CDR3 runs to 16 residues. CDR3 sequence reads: CATKKTLRDIYNEQFF. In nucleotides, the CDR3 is TGTGCCACCAAGAAAACCCTCCGGGATATATACAATGAGCAGTTCTTC.

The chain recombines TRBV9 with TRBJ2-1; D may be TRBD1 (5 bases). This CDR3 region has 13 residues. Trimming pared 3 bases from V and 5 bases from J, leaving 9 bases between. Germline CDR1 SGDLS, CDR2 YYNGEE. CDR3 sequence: CASSGQSHNEQFF. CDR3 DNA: TGTGCCAGCAGCGGACAGAGCCACAATGAGCAGTTCTTC.

CDR3 residues: CSVDRANEQYF. The CDR3 region has the DNA TGCAGCGTTGACAGGGCGAACGAGCAGTACTTC. The gene calls are TRBV29-1 and TRBJ2-7; D is perhaps TRBD1 (5 bases). Trimming shortened V by 3 bases and J by 5 bases, and 8 bases separated the two germline ends. The length of the CDR3 is 11 residues. The germline V gene has CDR1 SQVTM and CDR2 ANQGSEA.

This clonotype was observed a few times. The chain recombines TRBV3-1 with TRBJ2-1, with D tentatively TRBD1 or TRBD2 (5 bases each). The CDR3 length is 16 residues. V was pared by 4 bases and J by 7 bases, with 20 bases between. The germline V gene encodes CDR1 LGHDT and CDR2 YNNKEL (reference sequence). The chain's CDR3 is CASSRWDQALNNEQFF. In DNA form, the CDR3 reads TGTGCCAGCAGCCGCTGGGACCAGGCCCTTAATAATGAGCAGTTCTTC.

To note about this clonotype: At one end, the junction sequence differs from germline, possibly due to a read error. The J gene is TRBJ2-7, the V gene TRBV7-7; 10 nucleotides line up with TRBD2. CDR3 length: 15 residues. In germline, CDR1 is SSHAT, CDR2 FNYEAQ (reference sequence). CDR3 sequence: CASSPGLTSGSEQYF. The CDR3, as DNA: TGTGCTAGCAGCCCAGGACTGACTAGCGGGTCCGAGCAGTACTTC.

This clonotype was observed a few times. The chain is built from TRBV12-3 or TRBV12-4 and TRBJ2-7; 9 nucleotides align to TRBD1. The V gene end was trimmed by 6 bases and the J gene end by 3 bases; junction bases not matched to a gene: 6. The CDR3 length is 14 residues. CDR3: CASSEGQGYYEQYF. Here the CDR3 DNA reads TGTGCCAGCAGCGAGGGACAGGGCTACTACGAGCAGTACTTC.

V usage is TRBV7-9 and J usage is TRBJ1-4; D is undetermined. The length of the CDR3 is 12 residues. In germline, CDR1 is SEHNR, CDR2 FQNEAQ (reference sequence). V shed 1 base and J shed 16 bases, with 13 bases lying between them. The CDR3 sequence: CASSLDVQKTFF. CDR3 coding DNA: TGTGCCAGCAGCTTAGACGTCCAAAAGACGTTTTTT.

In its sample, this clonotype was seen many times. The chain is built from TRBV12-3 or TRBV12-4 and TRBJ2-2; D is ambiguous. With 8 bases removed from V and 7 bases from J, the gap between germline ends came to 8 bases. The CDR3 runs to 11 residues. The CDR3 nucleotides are TGTGCCAGCGGAACAAGCGGGGAGCTGTTTTTT. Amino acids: CASGTSGELFF.

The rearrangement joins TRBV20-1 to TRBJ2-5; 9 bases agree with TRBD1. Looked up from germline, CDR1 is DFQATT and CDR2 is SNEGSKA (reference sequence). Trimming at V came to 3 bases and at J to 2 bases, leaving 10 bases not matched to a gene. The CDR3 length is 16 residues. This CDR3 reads CSASAWGGQGQETQYF. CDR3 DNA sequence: TGCAGTGCTAGCGCGTGGGGAGGACAGGGGCAAGAGACCCAGTACTTC.

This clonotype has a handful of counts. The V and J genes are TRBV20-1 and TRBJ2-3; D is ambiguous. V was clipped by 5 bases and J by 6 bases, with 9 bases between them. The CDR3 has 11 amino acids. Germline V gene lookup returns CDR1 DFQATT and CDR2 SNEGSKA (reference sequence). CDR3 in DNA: TGCAGTGCTCTCCTGAGGGATACGCAGTATTTT. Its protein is CSALLRDTQYF.

CDR3 sequence (DNA): TGTGCCAGCAGCCAAGTAGCCCTGAACACTGAAGCTTTCTTT. Amino acids: CASSQVALNTEAFF. The chain links TRBV3-1 to TRBJ1-1; D is unresolved. V was cut by 1 base and J by 0 bases, with 6 bases left in between. The CDR3 loop spans 14 amino acids. Looked up from germline, CDR1 is LGHDT and CDR2 is YNNKEL (reference sequence).

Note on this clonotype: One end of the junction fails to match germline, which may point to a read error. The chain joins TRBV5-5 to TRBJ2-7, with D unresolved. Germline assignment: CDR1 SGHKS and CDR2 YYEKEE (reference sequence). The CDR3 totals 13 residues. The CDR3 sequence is CAMGSGLSCEQYF. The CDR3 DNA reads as TGTGCCATGGGCTCTGGGCTCTCCTGCGAGCAGTACTTC.

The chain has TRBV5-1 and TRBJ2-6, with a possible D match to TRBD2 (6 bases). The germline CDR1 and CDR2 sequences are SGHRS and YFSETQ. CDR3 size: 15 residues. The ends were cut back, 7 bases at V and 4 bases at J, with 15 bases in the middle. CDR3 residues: CASGTQGMGANVLTF. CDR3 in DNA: TGCGCCAGCGGGACTCAGGGAATGGGGGCCAACGTCCTGACTTTC.

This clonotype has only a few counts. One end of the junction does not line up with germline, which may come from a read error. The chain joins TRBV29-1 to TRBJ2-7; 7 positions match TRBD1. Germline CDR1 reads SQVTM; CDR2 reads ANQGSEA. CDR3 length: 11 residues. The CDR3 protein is CSVEEKGQTTF. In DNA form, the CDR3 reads TGCAGCGTTGAAGAAAAGGGACAGACGACCTTC.

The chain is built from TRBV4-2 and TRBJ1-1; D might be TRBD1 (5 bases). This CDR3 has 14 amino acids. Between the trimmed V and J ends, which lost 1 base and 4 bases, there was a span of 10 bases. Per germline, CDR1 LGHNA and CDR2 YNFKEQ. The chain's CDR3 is CASSQGGVGTEAFF. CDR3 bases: TGTGCCAGCAGCCAAGGGGGGGTTGGCACTGAAGCTTTCTTT.

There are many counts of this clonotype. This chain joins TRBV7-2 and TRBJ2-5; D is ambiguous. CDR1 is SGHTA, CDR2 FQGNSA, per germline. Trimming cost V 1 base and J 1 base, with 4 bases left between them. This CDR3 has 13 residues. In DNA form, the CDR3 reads TGTGCCAGCAGCTTAGGGCCCCAAGAGACCCAGTACTTC. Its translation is CASSLGPQETQYF.

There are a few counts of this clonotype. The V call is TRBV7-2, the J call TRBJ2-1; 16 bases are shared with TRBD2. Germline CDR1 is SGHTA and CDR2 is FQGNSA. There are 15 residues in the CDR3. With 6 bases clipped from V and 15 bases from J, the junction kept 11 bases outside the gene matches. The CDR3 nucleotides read TGTGCCAGCAGACTCACCGAGGGACTAGCGGGGGGGTGGTTCTTC. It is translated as CASRLTEGLAGGWFF. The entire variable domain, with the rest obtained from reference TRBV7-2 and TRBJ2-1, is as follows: GAGVSQSPSNKVTEKGKDVELRCDPISGHTALYWYRQSLGQGLEFLIYFQGNSAPDKSGLPSDRFSAERTGGSVSTLTIQRTQQEDSAVYLCASRLTEGLAGGWFFGPGTRLTVL.

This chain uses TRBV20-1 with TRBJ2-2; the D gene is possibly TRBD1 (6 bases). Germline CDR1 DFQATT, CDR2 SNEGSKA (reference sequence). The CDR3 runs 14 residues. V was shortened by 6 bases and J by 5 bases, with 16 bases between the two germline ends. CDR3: CSARPTGQTGELFF. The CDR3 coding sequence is TGCAGTGCCCGCCCGACAGGCCAAACCGGGGAGCTGTTTTTT.

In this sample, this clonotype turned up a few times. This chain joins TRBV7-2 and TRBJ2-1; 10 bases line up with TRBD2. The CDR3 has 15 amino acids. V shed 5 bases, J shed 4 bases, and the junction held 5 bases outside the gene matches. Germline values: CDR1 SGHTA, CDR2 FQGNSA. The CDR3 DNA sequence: TGTGCCAGCAGCGTGGGACTAGCGTTATACAATGAGCAGTTCTTC. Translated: CASSVGLALYNEQFF.